The T cell receptor (beta chain) described here comes from a study of blood T cell repertoires in COVID-19. Data came from immunoSEQ multiplex PCR; TCRdb stores just in-frame clones and leaves some out. Among about 150,000 clones listed, 80% to 85% were seen once. This CDR3 is built from 15 residues. The germline V gene has CDR1 MGHRA and CDR2 YSYEKL. Trimming removed 3 bases at V and 6 bases at J, with 14 bases between. This clone was found a few times. Sequenced sample: peripheral blood. The TCR sequence derives from a man between 65 and 85 years old with active or convalescent COVID-19. This chain joins TRBV4-1 and TRBJ2-2; tentative D call: TRBD2 (6 bases). In DNA, the CDR3 is TGCGCCAGCAGCCACCGGGACTCAGTGGCCGGGGAGCTGTTTTTT. Amino acid sequence: CASSHRDSVAGELFF.